This T cell receptor (beta chain) was sequenced during a study of blood T cell repertoires in COVID-19. Produced via immunoSEQ multiplex PCR; TCRdb's table is partial and in-frame only. The sample consists of just under 80,000 clones, 88% of them appearing once. Trimming took 5 bases from V and 3 from J; bases not matched to a gene: 6. Germline CDR1 SGHTA, CDR2 FQGTGA. The CDR3 is made up of 15 amino acids. The clonotype comes from a human donor in a cohort sampled during active COVID-19. Sequenced sample: peripheral blood. The V and J genes are TRBV7-3 and TRBJ2-3; TRBD2 matches 9 bases. CDR3 protein: CASSISGSGTDTQYF. The DNA for the CDR3 is TGTGCCAGCAGCATTAGCGGGAGTGGGACAGATACGCAGTATTTT.